A single sample gave rise to the 22 T cell receptor beta chains below, sequenced in a study of CD8 T cells in ankylosing spondylitis. TCRdb reprocessed the 5' RACE reads via MiXCR and lists one record per CDR3 protein. The sample has about 240,000 distinct CDR3 sequences, around 9.2% seen once; the top ten hold over 6.5%. Specimen: blood, either unsorted or a sorted T cell fraction (not recorded which). Source of these receptors: a male donor with ankylosing spondylitis or in good health (not recorded which).

The chain carries TRBV29-1 and TRBJ2-5; D unclear. Germline V gives CDR1 SQVTM, CDR2 ANQGSEA. V lost 2 bases and J 5 bases, leaving 3 bases between the germline ends. The CDR3 is made up of 10 amino acids. The CDR3 sequence: CSVELETQYF. The CDR3 bases are TGCAGCGTTGAATTGGAGACCCAGTACTTC.

The sample holds many counts of this clonotype. The V gene is TRBV29-1, the J gene TRBJ2-6, with 7 bases aligning to TRBD1. The CDR3 extends over 14 amino acids. CDR1 SQVTM and CDR2 ANQGSEA come from the germline V gene. V shed 7 bases, J shed 4 bases, and the junction held 7 bases outside the gene matches. The CDR3 DNA is TGCAGCGCCGTAGACAGGGCCGGGGCCAACGTCCTGACTTTC. Protein product: CSAVDRAGANVLTF.

The V call is TRBV30, the J call TRBJ2-4; 13 bases are shared with TRBD2. The V gene's germline CDR1 is GTSNPN and CDR2 SVGIG (reference sequence). CDR3 length: 15 amino acids. J was trimmed by 6 bases and V by 1 base; bases with no gene match: 3. The CDR3 reads CAWSATSGRGNIQYF. Written as DNA, the CDR3 is TGTGCCTGGAGTGCAACTAGCGGGAGGGGAAACATTCAGTACTTC.

This clonotype has only a few counts. This chain connects TRBV14 to TRBJ2-3; 9 bases line up with TRBD2. The trim removed 4 bases at V and 2 bases at J, leaving 7 bases unmatched. This CDR3 comprises 16 residues. Germline lookup yields CDR1 SGHDN and CDR2 FVKESK. The CDR3 sequence: CASSPSSGGITDTQYF. CDR3 DNA: TGTGCCAGCAGCCCGAGTAGCGGGGGAATCACAGATACGCAGTATTTT.

This clonotype was counted only a few times. The chain joins TRBV7-2 to TRBJ2-5, with unresolved D. Per the germline V gene, CDR1 is SGHTA and CDR2 is FQGNSA. The CDR3 runs to 14 residues. Trimming took 1 base from V and 4 from J, leaving 10 bases between them. The CDR3 protein is CASSLGGEIETQYF. The CDR3 nucleotides read TGTGCCAGCAGCTTAGGTGGGGAAATAGAGACCCAGTACTTC.

The chain combines TRBV7-2 with TRBJ2-5, with D possibly matching TRBD2 (7 bases). CDR1 and CDR2 (germline): SGHTA, FQGNSA. The V and J ends lost 5 bases and 6 bases respectively, with 19 bases between them. The CDR3 sequence is 15 residues long. The DNA of the CDR3 is TGTGCCAGCAGCCCAGGTGGGGGGGGGCCACAGACCCAGTACTTC. Translation gives CASSPGGGGPQTQYF.

There are a few counts of this clonotype. The rearrangement joins TRBV20-1 to TRBJ2-7; D unclear. The CDR3 is made up of 13 amino acids. V was clipped by 6 bases and J by 2 bases, with 14 bases between them. The germline CDR1 and CDR2 sequences are DFQATT and SNEGSKA (reference sequence). The CDR3: CSAISPGAYEQYF. The CDR3 nucleotides read TGCAGTGCCATCTCACCAGGTGCCTACGAGCAGTACTTC.

This clonotype was recorded many times. The chain employs TRBV2 and TRBJ1-1, with D unresolved. Germline V lookup: CDR1 SNHLY, CDR2 FYNNEI. V lost 6 bases and J 0 bases, leaving 11 bases between the germline ends. The CDR3 has 14 residues. CDR3 nucleotides: TGTGCCAGCAGACGAGACGGTATGAACACTGAAGCTTTCTTT. Encoded protein: CASRRDGMNTEAFF.

The table lists this clonotype with a few counts. The J gene is TRBJ2-7, the V gene TRBV18, with D perhaps assigned TRBD1 or TRBD2 (5 bases each). Trimming stripped 2 bases from V and 5 bases from J, with 13 bases between. Per germline, CDR1 KGHSH and CDR2 LQKENI. This CDR3 comprises 14 residues. CDR3 in amino acids: CASSPSRGENEQYF. The CDR3 DNA is TGTGCCAGCTCACCATCGAGAGGGGAGAACGAGCAGTACTTC.

This clonotype was recorded many times. The genes are TRBV12-3 or TRBV12-4 and TRBJ2-2; D gene ambiguous. This CDR3 has 13 amino acids. Trimming cost V 5 bases and J 8 bases, with 12 bases left between them. CDR3 residues: CASSPSPEGELFF. The DNA of the CDR3 is TGTGCCAGCAGTCCTTCCCCTGAAGGGGAGCTGTTTTTT.

This clonotype was counted at least ten times. The J gene is TRBJ1-1, the V gene TRBV12-3 or TRBV12-4, with TRBD1 as a possible D gene (6 bases). CDR3 length equals 14 residues. The V gene lost 2 bases and the J gene lost 5 bases, with 12 bases spanning the gap. CDR3 amino acids: CASSLQGWGTEAFF. DNA of the CDR3: TGTGCCAGCAGTTTACAGGGGTGGGGAACTGAAGCTTTCTTT.

This clonotype was counted at least ten times. V and J are TRBV5-5 and TRBJ2-1; TRBD1 or TRBD2 may be the D gene (5 bases each). CDR1 SGHKS and CDR2 YYEKEE come from the germline V gene (reference sequence). The CDR3 length is 13 residues. V gave up 0 bases and J gave up 7 bases, with 8 bases separating them. CDR3: CASSLVGENEQFF. The CDR3 nucleotides are TGTGCCAGCAGCTTGGTGGGGGAAAATGAGCAGTTCTTC.

This clonotype was observed at least ten times. The chain has TRBV10-2 and TRBJ2-7, with D tentatively TRBD1 or TRBD2 (5 bases each). Trimming shortened V by 4 bases and J by 6 bases, and 10 bases separated the two germline ends. This CDR3 comprises 12 residues. Looked up from germline, CDR1 is WSHSY and CDR2 is SAAADI. The CDR3 coding sequence is TGCGCCAGCAGTGCCAGGGAGTTCGAGCAGTACTTC. Translated, it gives CASSAREFEQYF.

This clonotype was detected ten times or more. The V call is TRBV7-9, the J call TRBJ1-1, with a weak D call TRBD1 (6 bases). This CDR3 contains 14 residues. V was clipped by 5 bases and J by 5 bases, with 15 bases between them. CDR1 is SEHNR, CDR2 FQNEAQ, per germline (reference sequence). The CDR3 is CASSHAPGATEAFF. CDR3 coding DNA: TGTGCCAGCAGCCATGCCCCGGGGGCAACTGAAGCTTTCTTT.

This clonotype turned up a few times. The rearrangement joins TRBV7-8 to TRBJ2-2, with D uncertain. Per the germline V gene, CDR1 is SGHVS and CDR2 is FQNEAQ. The CDR3 covers 14 residues. V was pared by 5 bases and J by 1 base, with 8 bases between. In nucleotides, the CDR3 is TGTGCCAGCAGCCCCTGGAGGAACACCGGGGAGCTGTTTTTT. It translates to CASSPWRNTGELFF.

The V gene is TRBV7-2, the J gene TRBJ1-2; D is ambiguous. There are 13 residues in the CDR3. Germline values: CDR1 SGHTA, CDR2 FQGNSA. The V and J ends lost 0 bases and 5 bases respectively, with 7 bases between them. This chain's CDR3 is CASSLAAAYGYTF. The CDR3 nucleotides read TGTGCCAGCAGCTTAGCGGCGGCTTATGGCTACACCTTC. The full variable domain, completed using reference TRBV7-2 and TRBJ1-2, is GAGVSQSPSNKVTEKGKDVELRCDPISGHTALYWYRQSLGQGLEFLIYFQGNSAPDKSGLPSDRFSAERTGGSVSTLTIQRTQQEDSAVYLCASSLAAAYGYTFGSGTRLTVV.

This chain uses TRBV12-3 or TRBV12-4 with TRBJ2-5; 8 bases line up with TRBD2. The CDR3 loop spans 17 amino acids. The V segment lost 7 bases and the J segment 6 bases; nucleotides outside the gene matches: 19. CDR3 loop: CASNNLTAGGIGKTQYF. The CDR3 DNA is TGTGCCAGCAATAACCTGACCGCGGGAGGCATTGGAAAGACCCAGTACTTC.

This clonotype was recorded at least ten times. The J gene is TRBJ1-1, the V gene TRBV19; possibly TRBD1 for D (6 bases). The CDR3 is 14 residues long. With 7 bases removed from V and 5 bases from J, the gap between germline ends came to 17 bases. The germline V gene encodes CDR1 LNHDA and CDR2 SQIVND (reference sequence). This CDR3 is CASTLRGAGTEAFF. DNA of the CDR3: TGTGCCAGTACCCTTCGGGGGGCAGGGACTGAAGCTTTCTTT.

The chain carries TRBV7-3 and TRBJ2-2, with 11 bases matching TRBD2. Germline V gives CDR1 SGHTA, CDR2 FQGTGA. V lost 6 bases and J lost 7; bases outside the gene matches: 7. This CDR3 region has 15 residues. The CDR3 nucleotides are TGTGCCAGCAGACGTAGCGGGAGGGCCGACGGGGAGCTGTTTTTT. The encoded protein is CASRRSGRADGELFF.

The chain links TRBV12-5 to TRBJ2-1; 11 nucleotides align to TRBD2. This CDR3 contains 16 residues. The germline V gene has CDR1 LGHNT and CDR2 FRNRAP. J was trimmed by 4 bases and V by 1 base; bases with no gene match: 3. The CDR3 nucleotides read TGTGCTAGTGGTTTGGCAACTAGCGGGGGTTACAATGAGCAGTTCTTC. It yields the protein CASGLATSGGYNEQFF.

This clonotype has a handful of counts. This chain links TRBV4-2 with TRBJ2-2; no reliable D call. Trimming took off 1 base at V and 2 bases at J, with 8 bases between the two ends. There are 15 residues in the CDR3. In germline, CDR1 is LGHNA, CDR2 YNFKEQ. The CDR3 loop reads CASSQGTDNTGELFF. CDR3 nucleotides: TGTGCCAGCAGCCAAGGGACGGACAACACCGGGGAGCTGTTTTTT.

This clonotype was observed at least ten times. The chain combines TRBV12-3 or TRBV12-4 with TRBJ2-2; D ambiguous. Trimming took 4 bases from V and 0 from J, leaving 6 bases between them. The CDR3 length is 14 residues. Here the CDR3 DNA reads TGTGCCAGCAGTTGGGGTTCGAACACCGGGGAGCTGTTTTTT. Encoded protein: CASSWGSNTGELFF.